This TCR beta chain was documented in a study of technical replicates of blood from a handful of donors (dated by TCRdb to 2016 to 2017). CDR1 and CDR2, looked up from the germline V gene, are SGHRS and YFSETQ. The CDR3 runs 15 residues from the cysteine to the phenylalanine. Just CDR3 DNA is preserved here, 45 bases in frame from base 1. V is cut back by 2 bases and J by 7 bases, with 7 bases in the junction unmatched. Remarks on this clone: Its antigen is not yet known. No quality values exist for individual bases; no much larger clone is one base distant.

Preparation of the library involved the immunoSEQ multiplex PCR assay. Held by TCRdb, this immuneACCESS table contains in-frame sequences only and omits some clones. Under half of the omission traces to an unresolved V gene where checked; the cause of the rest is unknown. The sample table holds about 82,000 clones, of which around 93% were seen once. Clones ranked in the top ten supply over 0.2% of the sample. The receptor's source is a human donor in good health. Recombination connected TRBV5-1 to TRBJ1-5; 9 bases in the middle match TRBD1. Sequenced sample: T cells isolated from PBMCs. The sequence in DNA is TGCGCCAGCAGCTTCGGACAGGGGCAGGAACAGCCCCAGCATTTT. It translates to CASSFGQGQEQPQHF.